This T cell receptor beta chain was found in a study of cytomegalovirus exposure and HLA in healthy donors. The PCR ran on 60 Vbeta and 13 Jbeta primers. Per the authors' pipeline: Later work found around 80 million unique TCR beta chains, with around 10 million shared. Assay: immunoSEQ multiplex PCR; the TCRdb copy retains only in-frame clones and omits some. That table gives V, J and clone size, and the DNA gave D and trimming. The sample has under 300,000 clones, under 80% seen once. V shed 4 bases, J shed 4 bases, and the junction held 6 bases outside the gene matches. The CDR3 is made up of 17 amino acids. From germline, CDR1 is SGHRS and CDR2 YFSETQ. General study findings and limits: In vitro confirmation showed three CMV-associated chains to be CMV antigen specific. In terms of immune exposure information, only CMV serostatus was available.

This clone was detected a few times. Its antigen remains unknown. The sequenced sample was PBMCs. The receptor's source is a female donor in good health and CMV-seronegative. This chain joins TRBV5-1 and TRBJ2-1, with 15 positions matching TRBD2. CDR3 sequence (DNA): TGCGCCAGCAGCCCCGGACTAGCGGGAGGGGGATACAATGAGCAGTTCTTC. This encodes CASSPGLAGGGYNEQFF.